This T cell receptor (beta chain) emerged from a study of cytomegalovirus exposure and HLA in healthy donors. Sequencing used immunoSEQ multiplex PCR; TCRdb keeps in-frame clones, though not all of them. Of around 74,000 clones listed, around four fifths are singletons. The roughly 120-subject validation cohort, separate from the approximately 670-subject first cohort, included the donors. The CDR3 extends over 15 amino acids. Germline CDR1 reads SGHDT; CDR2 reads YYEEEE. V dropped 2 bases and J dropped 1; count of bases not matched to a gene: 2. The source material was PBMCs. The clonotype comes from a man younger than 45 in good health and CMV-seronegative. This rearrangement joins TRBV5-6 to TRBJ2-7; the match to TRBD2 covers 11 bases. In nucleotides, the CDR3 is TGTGCCAGCAGCTTCGGGACTAGCGGATCCTACGAGCAGTACTTC. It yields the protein CASSFGTSGSYEQYF. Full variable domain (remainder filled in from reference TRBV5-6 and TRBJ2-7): DAGVTQSPTHLIKTRGQQVTLRCSPKSGHDTVSWYQQALGQGPQFIFQYYEEEERQRGNFPDRFSGHQFPNYSSELNVNALLLGDSALYLCASSFGTSGSYEQYFGPGTRLTVT.